Each of the 10 T cell receptor beta chains below was sequenced from the same sample in a study of blood T cells in healthy people across ages. Primers used in a second PCR of roughly 6 to 11 cycles were a sample-barcoded 5' primer and a J-beta primer mix. From the 5' RACE reads, TCRdb called clonotypes with MiXCR, one entry per CDR3 protein. This sample has roughly 1 million distinct CDR3 sequences, with around 27% found just once. These sequences were also reported in another study, on T cells of mothers and their children.

Sequenced material: blood. The receptors here all came from a girl aged 2 to 9 in good health.

Comments on this clonotype: Given a much more abundant clone one base away, this may be a read error. V usage is TRBV9 and J usage is TRBJ2-3; 10 nucleotides align to TRBD2. Germline values: CDR1 SGDLS, CDR2 YYNGEE. CDR3 length equals 14 residues. As DNA, the CDR3 is TGTGCCAGCAGCCCTAGCGGGAGCACAGATACGCGGTATTTT. Its translation is CASSPSGSTDTRYF.

The V and J genes are TRBV5-1 and TRBJ2-4, with a possible D match to TRBD1 (6 bases). Germline assignment: CDR1 SGHRS and CDR2 YFSETQ. Trimming stripped 3 bases from V and 2 bases from J, with 18 bases between. The CDR3 is 17 residues long. CDR3 sequence: CASSYTFLQGTKNIQYF. DNA for the CDR3: TGCGCCAGCAGCTATACTTTCCTCCAGGGGACCAAAAACATTCAGTACTTC.

The gene calls are TRBV18 and TRBJ2-5; TRBD2 matches at 10 bases. Germline V gene lookup returns CDR1 KGHSH and CDR2 LQKENI. The ends lost 0 bases at V and 5 bases at J; junction bases unmatched: 3. The CDR3 loop spans 15 amino acids. CDR3 amino acids: CASSPPRSGRETQYF. CDR3 nucleotide sequence: TGTGCCAGCTCACCACCACGTAGCGGGAGGGAGACCCAGTACTTC.

The chain recombines TRBV7-9 with TRBJ2-5; TRBD2 aligns across 7 bases. V dropped 2 bases and J dropped 3; count of bases not matched to a gene: 6. Germline V CDR1 and CDR2: SEHNR, FQNEAQ (reference sequence). This CDR3 contains 15 residues. The CDR3 DNA sequence: TGTGCCAGCAGCTTATCGCGGGGGAGGAAAGAGACCCAGTACTTC. Encoded protein: CASSLSRGRKETQYF.

This clonotype occurred many times. V and J are TRBV28 and TRBJ1-2; a weak D match, TRBD1 (5 bases). This CDR3 comprises 13 residues. The V and J ends lost 4 bases and 3 bases respectively, with 9 bases between them. Germline-derived CDR1 and CDR2 are MDHEN and SYDVKM. The CDR3 bases are TGTGCCAGCAGTTCGACAGAGTACTATGGCTACACCTTC. This encodes CASSSTEYYGYTF.

The rearrangement joins TRBV6-1 to TRBJ2-1; D not resolved. CDR1 and CDR2 from the germline V gene are MNHNS and SASEGT. Trimming removed 2 bases at V and 3 bases at J, with 5 bases between. The CDR3 sequence is 13 residues long. The CDR3 coding sequence is TGTGCCAGCAGTGAAACGAACTACAATGAGCAGTTCTTC. This gives the protein CASSETNYNEQFF.

The chain joins TRBV28 to TRBJ2-5; the D is unclear. V was pared by 10 bases and J by 5 bases, with 17 bases between. Germline V gene lookup returns CDR1 MDHEN and CDR2 SYDVKM. This CDR3 has 13 amino acids. The CDR3 reads CAIKTSGVETQYF. In DNA form, the CDR3 reads TGTGCCATCAAGACCTCAGGAGTGGAGACCCAGTACTTC. Combining the CDR3 with reference TRBV28 and TRBJ2-5 gives the whole variable domain DVKVTQSSRYLVKRTGEKVFLECVQDMDHENMFWYRQDPGLGLRLIYFSYDVKMKEKGDIPEGYSVSREKKERFSLILESASTNQTSMYLCAIKTSGVETQYFGPGTRLLVL.

The sample holds a few counts of this clonotype. The chain carries TRBV6-6 and TRBJ1-1, with D maybe TRBD1 (6 bases). Germline CDR1 and CDR2: MNHNY and SVGAGI (reference sequence). The CDR3 runs 13 residues. The germline V and J ends were trimmed by 11 bases and 0 bases, with 13 bases remaining between them. CDR3 residues: CAARGGLNTEAFF. In DNA form, the CDR3 reads TGTGCCGCTCGAGGGGGGTTGAACACTGAAGCTTTCTTT.

The V call is TRBV19, the J call TRBJ2-5, with TRBD1 matching over 7 bases. The J call could be wrong; TRBJ2-7 is a better fit for the DNA end. The germline V gene encodes CDR1 LNHDA and CDR2 SQIVND (reference sequence). The CDR3 length is 15 residues. The CDR3 DNA reads as TGTGCCAGTAGTATACTCGGGACAGCATCCTACGAGCAGTACTTC. Protein product: CASSILGTASYEQYF.

CDR3 coding DNA: TGTGCCAGCAGTTGGCCGGACGGGGAGCTGTTTTTT. Protein product: CASSWPDGELFF. The chain uses TRBV12-3 or TRBV12-4 and TRBJ2-2; D gene uncertain. The CDR3 extends over 12 amino acids. V lost 4 bases and J 7 bases, leaving 7 bases between the germline ends.